A selection of T cell receptor beta chains follows, all from one sample in a study of blood T cell repertoires in COVID-19. Measured with immunoSEQ multiplex PCR; TCRdb has only the in-frame clones, and not every one. The sample lists 110,000 to 150,000 clones; about 86% were seen once. The sample was peripheral blood. The receptors originated from a woman in her sixties with acute or convalescent COVID-19. The conserved cysteine and the conserved F or W are not part of the CDR3 here. Fields, in order: J gene, V gene, CDR3 protein.

TRBJ2-7 | TRBV6-1 | ASSEDPRRGGWGHEQY
TRBJ2-3 | TRBV9 | ASSAHTDTQY
TRBJ2-1 | TRBV5-4 | ASSLGAGAGEQF
TRBJ1-1 | TRBV15 | ATSSRTGMGTEAF
TRBJ2-7 | TRBV19 | ASSPGTKRTSEQY
TRBJ2-5 | TRBV4-1 | ASRIQGQETQY
TRBJ1-5 | TRBV5-1 | ASSLDPGNNQPQH
TRBJ2-7 | TRBV5-1 | ASSLAPGQGSYEQY
TRBJ1-4 | TRBV24-1 | ATSDRGTNEKLF
TRBJ1-1 | TRBV27 | ASSLGAGRWAEAF
TRBJ2-5 | TRBV7-9 | ASSPQRFREETQY
TRBJ1-2 | TRBV19 | ASSIDAGSYGYT
TRBJ2-2 | TRBV11-2 | ASSSTNTGELF
TRBJ1-5 | TRBV4-1 | ASSQETTEGIWPQH
TRBJ2-1 | TRBV29-1 | SVEDSSYNEQF
TRBJ1-5 | TRBV7-2 | ASSPTQGSWGGNQPQH
TRBJ2-7 | TRBV6-5 | ASSRGSYEQY
TRBJ1-2 | TRBV19 | ASNQGRIALNYGYT
TRBJ2-6 | TRBV28 | ASSLTGPGANVLT
TRBJ1-2 | TRBV6-5 | ASSRDTVVTGGYT
TRBJ1-2 | TRBV19 | ASSPGTGAGYT
TRBJ2-7 | TRBV9 | ASSPEPGQETYEQY
TRBJ2-1 | TRBV4-3 | ASSQVRANEQF
TRBJ1-3 | TRBV5-1 | ASSSDSSSGNTIY
TRBJ2-6 | TRBV6-4 | ASSERGGAGANVLT
TRBJ2-1 | TRBV28 | ASSPGASSSYNEQF
TRBJ2-1 | TRBV6-1 | ASSEGKSSYNEQF
TRBJ1-1 | TRBV27 | ASSLGQGGSTEAF
TRBJ2-3 | TRBV7-8 | ASSLEAQY
TRBJ2-7 | TRBV30 | AWSVRLDYEQY
TRBJ2-3 | TRBV20-1 | SASRLAGTTSTDTQY
TRBJ2-5 | TRBV5-1 | ATSGRREETQY
TRBJ1-5 | TRBV9 | ASSDGSRDQPQH
TRBJ1-2 | TRBV5-6 | ASTLGGRGGYT
TRBJ1-2 | TRBV28 | ASSLGGTVATDGYT
TRBJ2-2 | TRBV6-5 | ASRPSGGGELF
TRBJ2-6 | TRBV4-2 | ASSHRTSGESFLSSGANVLT
TRBJ1-6 | TRBV28 | ASSPGTRTYNSPLH
TRBJ1-2 | TRBV28 | ASKIDMRINYGYT
TRBJ1-1 | TRBV7-2 | ASSRDRPEAF